This T cell receptor beta chain was sequenced for a study of Ad26.COV2.S vaccination and SARS-CoV-2 variants. Whole-study findings and limits: It was found that vaccine and placebo recipients had similar non-spike TCR breadth. Placebo recipients had lower spike-specific TCR breadth than vaccine recipients.

V was pared by 0 bases and J by 4 bases, with 13 bases between. This CDR3 comprises 15 residues. The germline gives CDR1 SGHRS, CDR2 YFSETQ. Repertoires were generated with immunoSEQ multiplex PCR, while TCRdb's copy carries only in-frame clones and drops some. The data contain around 370,000 clones, about 90% of them seen just once; the ten biggest clones take up roughly 3.9%. Turning to this clone: No antigen is known for it.

This chain connects TRBV5-1 to TRBJ1-1; D not certain. This TCR was sampled from a human donor who had recovered from COVID-19. Sequenced material: peripheral blood, taken after recovery from COVID-19. The CDR3 bases are TGCGCCAGCAGCTTGGCCGGGGATTGGGGCACTGAAGCTTTCTTT. Translating gives CASSLAGDWGTEAFF.